This T cell receptor beta chain emerged from a study of blood T cells in healthy people across ages (dated by TCRdb to about 2015). Looking at the study overall: In model experiments, roughly one uniquely barcoded TCR beta cDNA molecule per two T cells was captured by template switching. The donors were divided into four age groups: young (average around 15 years), middle-aged (roughly 42), aged (approximately 62) and long-lived (about 79). Donors of different ages were randomly distributed across sequencing lanes to avoid experimental bias. Age-related changes in TCR beta repertoire diversity were measured in the study by deep sequencing normalized with unique cDNA molecular identifiers. Two additional independent replicas of 1 million unique cDNA reads from the same blood draw were analyzed for two donors (one aged 18 to 30 and one aged 80 or older).

Donors were a few dozen systemically healthy Caucasian individuals from Russia aged roughly 6 to 90 years. Each donor gave about 9.7 milliliters of peripheral blood, drawn into EDTA-treated Vacutainer tubes. Ficoll-Paque density-gradient centrifugation was used to isolate PBMCs, with at least 6.5 million per sample. Trizol reagent was used to extract total RNA from the PBMCs, yielding at least 5.5 micrograms per sample. For every donor, flow cytometry on a PBMC aliquot measured the percentage of naive CD45RAhigh/CD27high T cells. Library creation used 5' RACE. Sequencer: Illumina HiSeq 2500. The second PCR ran for about 6 to 11 cycles and used a J-beta primer mix along with a sample-barcoded 5' primer. Each TCR beta cDNA molecule received a unique molecular identifier from a template-switch 5' adaptor carrying 12 random nucleotides. Each sample yielded at least 3 million CDR3-containing paired-end reads. First-strand cDNA was synthesized from all RNA with the Mint cDNA synthesis kit, primed by a TRBC-specific oligonucleotide. Following uracil-DNA glycosylase treatment, a first 18-cycle PCR with universal primers M1SS and BC2_uni_R was performed on all cDNA. The authors' analysis ran thus. For normalization, 1 million high-quality reads, each with a distinct molecular identifier, were randomly selected from each sample. Reads with shared molecular identifiers were discarded instead of being binned into consensus sequences. MiTCR, with a Q25 quality threshold and the strictest error-elimination algorithm, was used for CDR3 identification, clonotype clustering and error correction. A nonparametric unseen species model with Euler transformation was used to estimate lower-bound total TCR beta diversity. TCRdb's own reprocessing of the public reads used fastp at Q25 and MiXCR and kept productive beta chains. CDR3 protein duplicates are merged, each entry listing the most common genes and DNA. TCRdb's processing, not the authors', yielded these V and J calls. This sample gives 1.2 million to 1.5 million distinct CDR3 sequences in total; roughly 59% of them show up just once. Over 6.5% of the sample goes to the ten largest clones.

Summary of the overall study and its limitations: Conclusive comparison of naive and antigen-experienced compartments was prevented by the profiling of bulk unsorted PBMCs. The CMV infection status of donors was not known, potentially confounding age-related changes in expanded clonotypes. As age increased, observed TCR beta diversity per million T cells dropped in a roughly linear way, and a significant reduction was already evident by age about 40. Total diversity estimates from one million sequenced T cells were considered lower bounds and underestimates. The percentage of naive T cells measured by flow cytometry correlated strongly with observed TCR beta diversity. The long-lived group showed more naive CD4+ T cells, fewer expanded clones and increased TCR diversity than the aged group, suggesting age selection.

To note about this clonotype: What antigen it recognizes has not been identified. Base qualities are not provided; no much larger clone lies one nucleotide away.

Taken from the germline V gene (reference sequence), the CDR1 and CDR2 loops are DFQATT and SNEGSKA. At the junction V is shortened by 3 bases and J by 1 base, with 10 bases in between. From cysteine to phenylalanine, the CDR3 is 14 amino acids long. CDR3 DNA only is kept here, 42 bases in frame from base 1. The sequencing input was blood. The sequence came from a man aged 18 to 29 in good health. The chain employs TRBV20-1 and TRBJ2-1, and perhaps TRBD2 as D gene, on 6 matching bases. The CDR3: CSASLGLSYNEQFF. The base sequence is TGCAGTGCTAGCTTAGGACTATCCTACAATGAGCAGTTCTTC.